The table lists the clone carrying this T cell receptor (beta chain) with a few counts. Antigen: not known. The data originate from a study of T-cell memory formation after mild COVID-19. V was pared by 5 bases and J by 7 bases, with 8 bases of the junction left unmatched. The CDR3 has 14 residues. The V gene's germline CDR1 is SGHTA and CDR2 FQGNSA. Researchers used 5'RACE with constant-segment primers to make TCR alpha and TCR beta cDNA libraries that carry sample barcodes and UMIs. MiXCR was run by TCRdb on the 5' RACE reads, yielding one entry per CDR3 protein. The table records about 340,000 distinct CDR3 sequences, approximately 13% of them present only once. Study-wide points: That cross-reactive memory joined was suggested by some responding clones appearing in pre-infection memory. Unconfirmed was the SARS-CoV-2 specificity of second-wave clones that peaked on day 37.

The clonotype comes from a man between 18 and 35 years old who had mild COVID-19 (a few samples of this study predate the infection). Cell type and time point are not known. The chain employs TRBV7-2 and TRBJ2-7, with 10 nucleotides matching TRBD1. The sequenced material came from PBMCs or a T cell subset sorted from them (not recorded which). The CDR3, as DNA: TGTGCCAGCAGCCCACGGACAGGGGGGAGAGAGCAGTACTTC. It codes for CASSPRTGGREQYF.